This T cell receptor (beta chain) was recorded in a study of regulatory dendritic cells for organ transplantation (dated by TCRdb to about 2017). Describing the broader study: Sorted naive and memory CD4+ and CD8+ T cells had their TCRbeta repertoires sequenced both before and after allostimulation with either regulatory or mature dendritic cells. Points the paper makes about the study in general: Only a couple of subjects were sequenced, and considerable between-individual heterogeneity in the alloreactive memory CD8+ T cell pool was noted by the authors. In both subjects, allostimulation led to expansion of memory CD8+ clones, although regulatory dendritic cells appeared to cause more limited expansion than mature dendritic cells did. Of the resting subsets, memory CD8+ T cells had the largest number of alloreactive TCR clonotypes. Repertoires were highly diverse in naive CD4+ and CD8+ T cells, less diverse in memory cells, and most oligoclonal in memory CD8+ cells.

This clone occurred once. Its specific antigen is unknown. Base qualities are not provided; no much larger clone lies one nucleotide away. Multiplexed two-step PCR with Vbeta-specific forward primers and Jbeta-specific reverse primers was used to amplify TCRbeta CDR3 regions. Through the immunoSEQ service, the TCRbeta libraries were run on an Illumina instrument for sequencing. The published analysis was carried out like this. IMGT annotation was used to assign V, D and J genes, and synthetic CDR3 analogues were used to correct counts for multiplex PCR bias. The immunoSEQ Analyzer calculated repertoire clonality as one minus the normalized Shannon entropy. Clonal expansion was defined by Fisher's exact test with Benjamini-Hochberg false discovery rate control, using two-tailed P<0.01. The clones in this table, taken by TCRdb from immuneACCESS, are in-frame only. Not every clone is retained; where verified, under half of the shortfall comes from an unresolved V gene, and the cause of the rest is unknown. Clonal size and the V and J genes are those of that table, whereas D and trimming came from the DNA. Here the sample has about 30,000 clones; roughly 80% occur a single time. About 0.094% of the sample comes from the top ten.

FACS was used to sort CD4+ or CD8+ cells into naive T cells, defined as CD45RA+, and memory T cells, defined as CD45RO+. The T cells used for TCR sequencing were obtained from a couple of healthy control subjects. Unstimulated sorted T cell subsets served as baseline controls for the mixed lymphocyte reactions. Genomic DNA was extracted with the Qiagen DNeasy Blood & Tissue Kit. The material sequenced was naive CD4+ T cells from blood. This specimen's cell subset or site label, per the study, means: CD45RA+ naive T cells. This TCR derives from a human donor in good health.

The CDR3 corresponds to CASSLDTGPSGNTIYF. The nucleotide sequence is given as TGTGCCAGCAGCTTAGATACAGGACCCTCTGGAAACACCATATATTTT. The V and J segments used are TRBV7-2 and TRBJ1-3; D gene: possibly TRBD1, on 5 matching bases. Measured from the cysteine to the phenylalanine, the CDR3 is 16 residues long. CDR3 DNA is the only sequence kept; it has 48 bases, read in frame from the first base. Trimming at the junction amounts to 1 base on V and 0 bases on J, and the germline ends lie 10 bases apart. The germline V gene supplies CDR1 SGHTA and CDR2 FQGNSA.